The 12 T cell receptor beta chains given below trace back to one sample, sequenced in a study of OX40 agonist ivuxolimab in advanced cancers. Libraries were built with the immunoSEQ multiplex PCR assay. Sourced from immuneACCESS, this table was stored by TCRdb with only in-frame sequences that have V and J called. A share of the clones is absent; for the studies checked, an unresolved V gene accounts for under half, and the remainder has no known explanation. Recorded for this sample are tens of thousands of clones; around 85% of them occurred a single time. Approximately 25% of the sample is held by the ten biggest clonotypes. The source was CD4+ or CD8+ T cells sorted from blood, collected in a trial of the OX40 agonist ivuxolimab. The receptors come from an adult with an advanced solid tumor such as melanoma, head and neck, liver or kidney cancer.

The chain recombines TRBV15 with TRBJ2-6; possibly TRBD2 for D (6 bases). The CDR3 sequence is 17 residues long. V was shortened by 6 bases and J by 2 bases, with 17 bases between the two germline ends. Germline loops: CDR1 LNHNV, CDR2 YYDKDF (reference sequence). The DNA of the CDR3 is TGTGCCACCAGTTCAGGGAGGATGTTGGCTGGGGCCAACGTCCTGACTTTC. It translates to CATSSGRMLAGANVLTF.

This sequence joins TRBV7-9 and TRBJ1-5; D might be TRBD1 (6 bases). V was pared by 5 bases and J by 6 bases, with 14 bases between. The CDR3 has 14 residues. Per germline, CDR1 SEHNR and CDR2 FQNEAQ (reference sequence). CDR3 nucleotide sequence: TGTGCCAGCAGCCGCGGGGGGCCGGGTCAGCCCCAGCATTTT. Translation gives CASSRGGPGQPQHF.

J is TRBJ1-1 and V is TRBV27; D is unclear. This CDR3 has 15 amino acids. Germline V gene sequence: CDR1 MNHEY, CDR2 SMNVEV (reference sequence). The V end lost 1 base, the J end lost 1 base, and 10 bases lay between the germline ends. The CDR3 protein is CASSLWAGQNTEAFF. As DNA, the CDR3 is TGTGCCAGCAGTTTATGGGCAGGCCAGAACACTGAAGCTTTCTTT.

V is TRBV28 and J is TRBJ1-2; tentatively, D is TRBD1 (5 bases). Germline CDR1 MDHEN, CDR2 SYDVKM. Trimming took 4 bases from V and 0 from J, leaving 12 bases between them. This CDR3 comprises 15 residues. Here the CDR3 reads CASSSSGLPNYGYTF. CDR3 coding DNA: TGTGCCAGCAGTTCATCAGGGCTTCCTAACTATGGCTACACCTTC.

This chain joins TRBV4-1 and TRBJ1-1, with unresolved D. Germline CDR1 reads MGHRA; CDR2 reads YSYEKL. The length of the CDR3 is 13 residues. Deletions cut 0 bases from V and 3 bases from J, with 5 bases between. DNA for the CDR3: TGCGCCAGCAGCCAAGATATAGACACTGAAGCTTTCTTT. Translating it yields CASSQDIDTEAFF.

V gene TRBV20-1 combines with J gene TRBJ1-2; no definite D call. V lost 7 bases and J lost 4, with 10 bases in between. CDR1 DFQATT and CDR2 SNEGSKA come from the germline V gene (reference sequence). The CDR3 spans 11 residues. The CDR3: CSVPDSYGYTF. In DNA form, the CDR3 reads TGCAGTGTCCCCGACTCCTATGGCTACACCTTC.

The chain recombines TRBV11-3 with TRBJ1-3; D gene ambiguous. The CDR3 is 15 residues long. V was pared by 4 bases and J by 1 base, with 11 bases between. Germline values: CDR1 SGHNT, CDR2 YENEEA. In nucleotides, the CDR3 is TGTGCCAGCAGCTCTTTCGACGTTTCTGGAAACACCATATATTTT. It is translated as CASSSFDVSGNTIYF.

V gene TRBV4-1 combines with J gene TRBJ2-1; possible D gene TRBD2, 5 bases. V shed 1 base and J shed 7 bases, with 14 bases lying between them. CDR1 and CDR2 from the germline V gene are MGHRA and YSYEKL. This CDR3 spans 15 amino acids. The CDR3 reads CASSQVERSGNEQFF. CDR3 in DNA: TGCGCCAGCAGCCAAGTGGAGCGCTCGGGGAATGAGCAGTTCTTC.

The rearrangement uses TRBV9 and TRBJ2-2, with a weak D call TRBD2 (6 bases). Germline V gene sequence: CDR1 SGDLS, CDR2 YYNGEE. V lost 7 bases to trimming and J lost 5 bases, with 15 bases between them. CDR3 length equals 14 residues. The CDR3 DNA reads TGTGCCAGCGGACGGGGGAAATGGACCGGGGAGCTGTTTTTT. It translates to CASGRGKWTGELFF.

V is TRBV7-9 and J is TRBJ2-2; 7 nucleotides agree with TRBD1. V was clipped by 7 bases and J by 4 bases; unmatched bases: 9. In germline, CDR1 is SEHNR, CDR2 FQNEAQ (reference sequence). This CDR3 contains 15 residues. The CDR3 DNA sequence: TGTGCCAGCATCACCCAGGGGGTTGGCACCGGGGAGCTGTTTTTT. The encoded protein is CASITQGVGTGELFF.

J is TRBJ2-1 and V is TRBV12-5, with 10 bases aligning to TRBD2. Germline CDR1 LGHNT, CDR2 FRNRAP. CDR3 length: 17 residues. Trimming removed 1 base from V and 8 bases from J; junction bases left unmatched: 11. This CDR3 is CASGLDSSGRPGDEQFF. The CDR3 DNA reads TGTGCTAGTGGTTTGGATAGTAGCGGGAGGCCCGGGGATGAGCAGTTCTTC.

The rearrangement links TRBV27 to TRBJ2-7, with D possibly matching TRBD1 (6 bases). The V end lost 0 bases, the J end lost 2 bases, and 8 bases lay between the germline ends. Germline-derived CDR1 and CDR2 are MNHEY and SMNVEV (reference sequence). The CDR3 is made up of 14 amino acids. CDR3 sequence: CASSLSGATYEQYF. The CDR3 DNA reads TGTGCCAGCAGTTTATCGGGGGCAACCTACGAGCAGTACTTC.